These T cell receptor beta chains were read from a single sample in a study of tumor and adjacent non-tumor tissue in lung cancer. TCRdb reprocessed the multiplex PCR reads with MiXCR, giving one entry per CDR3 protein. The table lists 90,000 to 110,000 distinct CDR3 sequences, roughly two thirds of them singletons. The source material was distant non-tumor lung tissue. These receptors were obtained from a man between 60 and 75 years old with non-small cell lung cancer. Each CDR3 is given with its conserved first and last residue. A D gene is named only where the DNA matches it firmly. Only part of the rows carry a size: once, few, many, or a class if the clone is expanded.

many | NA | TRBJ2-7 | TRBV29-1 | CSVDRGHEQYF | TGCAGCGTTGACAGGGGACACGAGCAGTACTTC
NA | NA | TRBJ2-2 | TRBV6-6 | CAINQVGAYTGELFF | TGTGCCATCAACCAAGTGGGGGCCTACACCGGGGAGCTGTTTTTT
NA | NA | TRBJ2-1 | TRBV6-2/TRBV6-3 | CASSYSIEQFF | TGTGCCAGCAGTTACTCGATAGAGCAGTTCTTC
NA | NA | TRBJ2-1 | TRBV2 | CAGSEQGGYINEQFF | TGTGCCGGCAGTGAACAGGGAGGGTATATCAATGAGCAGTTCTTC
many | TRBD1 | TRBJ1-2 | TRBV6-5 | CASSYRGPHYGYTF | TGTGCCAGCAGTTACAGGGGGCCTCACTATGGCTACACCTTC
NA | TRBD2 | TRBJ2-3 | TRBV2 | CASCGTSGGVGIDTQYF | TGTGCCAGCTGCGGCACTAGCGGGGGTGTCGGCATAGATACGCAGTATTTT
once | NA | TRBJ2-1 | TRBV11-1 | CASSFPGGAYDQFF | TGTGCCAGCAGCTTCCCCGGCGGCGCCTACGATCAGTTCTTC
NA | TRBD1 | TRBJ2-3 | TRBV7-9 | CASSPGQGLDTHYF | TGTGCCAGCAGCCCGGGACAGGGATTAGATACGCACTATTTT
NA | NA | TRBJ2-6 | TRBV11-3 | CASSQQGYGANALTF | TGTGCCAGCAGCCAACAGGGTTATGGGGCCAACGCCCTGACTTTT
few | NA | TRBJ2-2 | TRBV7-3 | CASSPLPGESDTGELFF | TGTGCCAGCAGCCCCCTGCCGGGAGAATCGGACACCGGGGAGCTGTTTTTT
many | NA | TRBJ1-5 | TRBV20-1 | CSAGGTSNQPQHF | TGCAGTGCGGGCGGCACTAGCAATCAGCCCCAGCATTTT
NA | NA | TRBJ1-5 | TRBV4-1 | CTSSLEGGGQPQHF | TGCACCAGCAGCCTAGAAGGAGGTGGACAGCCCCAGCATTTT
many | NA | TRBJ1-2 | TRBV6-6 | CASTIRGGRNGYTF | TGTGCCAGCACTATACGAGGGGGGAGAAATGGCTACACCTTC
NA | TRBD1 | TRBJ1-4 | TRBV29-1 | CSVGLRGLSYEKLLF | TGCAGCGTTGGGCTCAGGGGGCTAAGTTATGAGAAACTGCTTTTT
few | NA | TRBJ2-7 | TRBV5-1 | CASSLAEGRASYEQYF | TGCGCCAGCAGCTTGGCTGAAGGGAGAGCCTCCTACGAGCAGTACTTC
many | NA | TRBJ1-1 | TRBV12-3/TRBV12-4 | CASTPHGTSEAFF | TGTGCCAGCACACCCCATGGGACTTCTGAAGCTTTCTTT
NA | NA | TRBJ2-5 | TRBV6-5 | CAIRLGTPQETQYF | TGTGCCATCAGGCTCGGGACGCCCCAAGAGACCCAGTACTTC
many | TRBD2 | TRBJ2-3 | TRBV5-6 | CASSWTSGLTDTQYF | TGTGCCAGCAGCTGGACTAGCGGACTCACAGATACGCAGTATTTT
NA | TRBD1 | TRBJ2-1 | TRBV10-2 | CASRESGGRDEQFF | TGCGCCAGCAGAGAGTCAGGGGGAAGGGATGAACAGTTCTTC
NA | NA | TRBJ2-3 | TRBV29-1 | CSGVGAHMQYF | TGCAGCGGGGTGGGGGCGCATATGCAGTATTTT
NA | NA | TRBJ1-5 | TRBV5-5 | CASSLTGVPNQPQHF | TGTGCCAGCAGCTTGACCGGGGTGCCCAATCAGCCCCAGCATTTT
NA | TRBD2 | TRBJ2-3 | TRBV4-3 | CASSHGGADMQYF | TGCGCCAGCAGCCACGGGGGGGCAGATATGCAGTATTTT
many | NA | TRBJ1-3 | TRBV6-5 | CASSYSAGLSGNTIYF | TGTGCCAGCAGTTACTCTGCAGGCCTCTCTGGAAACACCATATATTTT
NA | TRBD1 | TRBJ1-5 | TRBV6-2/TRBV6-3 | CVSSKTGETQPQHF | TGTGTCAGCAGCAAGACAGGGGAGACGCAACCCCAGCATTTT
many | TRBD2 | TRBJ2-1 | TRBV10-3 | CAIRAGGYNEQFF | TGTGCCATCAGAGCGGGGGGTTACAATGAGCAGTTCTTC
NA | TRBD2 | TRBJ2-5 | TRBV6-1 | CASSGTTQETQYF | TGTGCCAGCAGCGGGACTACCCAAGAGACCCAGTACTTC
NA | NA | TRBJ2-6 | TRBV5-6 | CPSGPPGISGANVLTF | TGTCCCAGCGGCCCTCCAGGAATCTCTGGGGCCAACGTCCTGACTTTC
NA | NA | TRBJ2-1 | TRBV4-1 | CAISQVDFRSYNEHFF | TGCGCCATCAGCCAAGTGGACTTCCGCTCCTATAATGAGCACTTCTTC
NA | TRBD1 | TRBJ2-1 | TRBV28 | CASSGGTGRRDKQFF | TGCGCCAGCAGTGGCGGGACAGGGCGTCGGGATAAGCAGTTCTTC
many | TRBD2 | TRBJ2-1 | TRBV6-2/TRBV6-3 | CASSSSGRASGEQFF | TGTGCCAGCAGTTCAAGCGGGAGGGCCTCGGGTGAGCAGTTCTTC
NA | NA | TRBJ2-2 | TRBV4-1 | CASKQRDPNTGGLFF | TGCGCCAGCAAACAACGGGATCCGAACACCGGGGGGCTGTTTTTT
NA | NA | TRBJ1-1 | TRBV7-8 | CASSTDLWGVTFF | TGTGCCAGCAGCACAGATTTATGGGGAGTAACTTTCTTT
NA | NA | TRBJ2-2 | TRBV11-3 | CVISPEELTGELFF | TGTGTCATCAGCCCCGAGGAGCTCACGGGGGAGCTGTTTTTT
NA | NA | TRBJ1-2 | TRBV5-4 | CASSKPVTVRDNYGYTF | TGTGCCAGCAGCAAACCCGTTACAGTGAGAGATAATTATGGCTACACCTTC
once | NA | TRBJ2-5 | TRBV20-1 | CSAKARGEGETQYF | TGCAGTGCTAAAGCCCGCGGGGAAGGGGAGACCCAGTACTTC
few | NA | TRBJ2-3 | TRBV24-1 | CATSDLGGTDTQYF | TGTGCCACCAGTGATTTAGGCGGCACAGATACGCAGTATTTT
NA | NA | TRBJ2-1 | TRBV5-4 | CAGSLGLNNEQFF | TGTGCCGGTAGCTTAGGACTAAACAATGAGCAGTTCTTC
NA | TRBD1 | TRBJ1-1 | TRBV6-6 | CASSYSTGGLGNTEAFF | TGTGCCAGCAGTTACTCAACAGGGGGCCTTGGGAATACTGAAGCTTTCTTT
once | NA | TRBJ1-1 | TRBV11-1 | CASSLSAGDSEASF | TGTGCCAGCAGCTTATCGGCGGGCGATTCTGAAGCTTCCTTT
many | NA | TRBJ1-5 | TRBV6-1 | CASSPSTVPGPQHF | TGTGCCAGCAGCCCCTCGACAGTTCCCGGGCCCCAGCATTTT